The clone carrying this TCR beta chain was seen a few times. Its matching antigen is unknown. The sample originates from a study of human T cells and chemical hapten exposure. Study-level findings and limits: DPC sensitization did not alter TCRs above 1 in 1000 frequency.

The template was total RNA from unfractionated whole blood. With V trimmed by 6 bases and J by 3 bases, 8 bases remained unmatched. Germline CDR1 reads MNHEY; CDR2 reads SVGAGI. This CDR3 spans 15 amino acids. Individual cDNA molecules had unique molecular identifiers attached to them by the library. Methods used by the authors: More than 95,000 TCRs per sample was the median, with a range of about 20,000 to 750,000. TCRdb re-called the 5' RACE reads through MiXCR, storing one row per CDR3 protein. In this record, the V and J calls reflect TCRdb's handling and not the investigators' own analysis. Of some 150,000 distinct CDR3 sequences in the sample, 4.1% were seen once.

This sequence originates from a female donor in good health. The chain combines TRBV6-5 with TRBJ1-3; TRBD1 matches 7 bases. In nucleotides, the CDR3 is TGTGCCAGCAGCCGTACACAGGGGAGTGGAAACACCATATATTTT. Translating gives CASSRTQGSGNTIYF.